A selection of T cell receptor beta chains follows, all from one sample in a study of blood T cell repertoires in COVID-19. TCRdb's table, derived via immunoSEQ multiplex PCR, lists solely in-frame clones and lacks some. Of 65,000 or so clones listed, 65% to 85% are singletons. Sequencing was performed on PBMCs or T cells enriched from blood (not recorded which). The receptor set was obtained from a woman aged 60-75 years who had been exposed to COVID-19. The CDR3 runs from the conserved cysteine through the conserved F or W. D genes are given only for firm matches. Expanded clones get a size class; other rows say once, few or many, or leave the size out.

TRBJ2-1	.	.	TRBV5-1	CASSSVAGSYNEQFF	TGCGCCAGCAGCTCTGTGGCAGGGTCTTACAATGAGCAGTTCTTC
TRBJ2-7	TRBD2	.	TRBV9	CASSRSGGRDYEQYF	TGTGCCAGCAGCCGCTCGGGTGGGAGGGATTACGAGCAGTACTTC
TRBJ2-3	TRBD2	.	TRBV5-1	CASRTSLHTDTQYF	TGCGCCAGCCGGACTAGCCTCCACACAGATACGCAGTATTTT
TRBJ1-4	TRBD1	.	TRBV4-2	CASSQDPGTGGKLFF	TGTGCCAGCAGCCAGGATCCGGGGACAGGGGGAAAACTGTTTTTT
TRBJ2-3	TRBD1	.	TRBV6-1	CASSDLEQGDTDTQYF	TGTGCCAGCAGTGACCTCGAACAGGGGGACACAGATACGCAGTATTTT
TRBJ1-5	TRBD1	.	TRBV2	CASSERRQGNQPQHF	TGTGCCAGCAGTGAAAGGAGACAGGGGAATCAGCCCCAGCATTTT
TRBJ1-1	.	.	TRBV5-1	CASSWGYGGLNTEAFF	TGCGCCAGCAGCTGGGGGTATGGGGGACTAAACACTGAAGCTTTCTTT
TRBJ1-1	TRBD1	few	TRBV28	CASRFTGVYTEAFF	TGTGCCAGCAGGTTTACAGGGGTCTACACTGAAGCTTTCTTT
TRBJ2-3	TRBD1	.	TRBV5-6	CASSLLRQGADTQYF	TGTGCCAGCAGCTTGCTGAGACAGGGGGCGGATACGCAGTATTTT
TRBJ2-5	TRBD2	few	TRBV3-1/TRBV3-2	CASSLRTSGRQETQYF	TGTGCCAGCAGCCTTCGGACTAGCGGTAGACAAGAGACCCAGTACTTC
TRBJ1-2	.	.	TRBV28	CASSSDYGYTF	TGTGCCAGCAGTTCGGACTATGGCTACACCTTC
TRBJ1-1	.	.	TRBV7-2	CASSLQQANTEAFF	TGTGCCAGCAGCTTGCAACAGGCGAACACTGAAGCTTTCTTT
TRBJ2-1	.	few	TRBV19	CASSSSEQNYNEQFF	TGTGCCAGTAGTAGTTCGGAGCAGAACTACAATGAGCAGTTCTTC
TRBJ2-1	TRBD1	.	TRBV4-1	CASRTRTGDNEQFF	TGCGCCAGCCGAACGAGGACAGGGGACAATGAGCAGTTCTTC
TRBJ1-2	.	.	TRBV2	CASREHREGGYTF	TGTGCCAGCAGGGAACACAGGGAGGGTGGCTACACCTTC
TRBJ2-7	.	.	TRBV7-9	CASSPSSYEQYF	TGTGCCAGCAGCCCCAGCTCCTACGAGCAGTACTTC
TRBJ1-6	.	.	TRBV10-2	CASRDSSPLHF	TGCGCCAGCAGGGACAGTTCACCCCTCCACTTT
TRBJ1-5	.	.	TRBV6-1	CASSAAHSNQPQHF	TGTGCCAGCAGTGCAGCTCATAGCAATCAGCCCCAGCATTTT
TRBJ2-2	TRBD1	.	TRBV7-2	CASMGTGGAGELFF	TGTGCCAGCATGGGGACAGGGGGCGCCGGGGAGCTGTTTTTT
TRBJ2-6	.	many	TRBV6-5	CASSFWPSGANVLTF	TGTGCCAGCAGTTTTTGGCCCTCTGGGGCCAACGTCCTGACTTTC
TRBJ2-7	TRBD1	.	TRBV28	CASRGTGQGSYEQYF	TGTGCCAGCAGGGGGACGGGACAGGGTTCCTACGAGCAGTACTTC
TRBJ2-6	.	.	TRBV30	CAWSWDSLSSGANVLTF	TGTGCCTGGAGTTGGGACTCGTTAAGCTCTGGGGCCAACGTCCTGACTTTC
TRBJ1-5	.	.	TRBV24-1	CATSERGNQPQHF	TGTGCCACCAGTGAAAGGGGGAATCAGCCCCAGCATTTT
TRBJ1-2	.	.	TRBV5-1	CASSPFDSQNYGYTF	TGCGCCAGCAGCCCCTTCGACAGCCAGAACTATGGCTACACCTTC
TRBJ1-2	TRBD1	.	TRBV12-5	CASGLDRGTGYTF	TGTGCTAGTGGTTTGGACAGGGGGACTGGCTACACCTTC
TRBJ1-5	.	.	TRBV3-1/TRBV3-2	CASSQTGWNQPQHF	TGTGCCAGCAGCCAGACAGGATGGAATCAGCCCCAGCATTTT
TRBJ2-1	.	.	TRBV5-1	CASSFLRTSSSYNEQFF	TGCGCCAGCAGCTTTTTAAGGACTTCCAGCTCCTACAATGAGCAGTTCTTC
TRBJ1-4	.	.	TRBV6-5	CASSYSPTGKNEKLFF	TGTGCCAGCAGTTACTCCCCCACAGGGAAGAATGAAAAACTGTTTTTT
TRBJ1-4	TRBD1	.	TRBV27	CASYRGSATNEKLFF	TGTGCCAGTTACAGGGGCTCCGCAACTAATGAAAAACTGTTTTTT
TRBJ1-1	TRBD1	.	TRBV30	CAWNIDRDRGLAFF	TGTGCCTGGAACATCGACCGGGACAGGGGTCTGGCTTTCTTT
TRBJ1-2	TRBD1	.	TRBV5-8	CASSLAGQGWVYGYTF	TGTGCCAGCAGCTTGGCGGGACAGGGATGGGTTTATGGCTACACCTTC
TRBJ2-7	.	.	TRBV7-2	CASSSGPGLSYEQYF	TGTGCCAGCAGCTCAGGCCCGGGACTCTCCTACGAGCAGTACTTC
TRBJ1-5	TRBD1	.	TRBV5-1	CASKADRENQPQHF	TGCGCCAGCAAGGCAGACAGGGAAAATCAGCCCCAGCATTTT
TRBJ1-6	TRBD1	.	TRBV9	CASSVIGTGNSPLHF	TGTGCCAGCAGCGTAATTGGGACAGGGAATTCACCCCTCCACTTT
TRBJ2-3	TRBD2	.	TRBV29-1	CSVVSSGGGDTQYF	TGCAGCGTTGTTAGTAGCGGGGGCGGGGATACGCAGTATTTT
TRBJ1-4	.	.	TRBV30	CAWSGGRVVGEKLFF	TGTGCCTGGAGTGGGGGCAGGGTCGTGGGTGAAAAACTGTTTTTT
TRBJ2-3	.	.	TRBV15	CATSRDPTSTDTQYF	TGTGCCACCAGCAGAGACCCGACTAGCACAGATACGCAGTATTTT
TRBJ2-1	.	.	TRBV6-5	CASSPGVYEQFF	TGTGCCAGCAGCCCCGGAGTTTATGAGCAGTTCTTC
TRBJ2-2	TRBD1	.	TRBV6-2/TRBV6-3	CASSWDRPTGELFF	TGTGCCAGCAGCTGGGACAGACCCACCGGGGAGCTGTTTTTT
TRBJ1-1	TRBD1	.	TRBV4-2	CASSQDPGRGPAEAFF	TGTGCCAGCAGCCAAGATCCGGGCAGGGGGCCGGCTGAAGCTTTCTTT
TRBJ2-4	TRBD2	.	TRBV7-2	CASSPGTTMYKNIQYF	TGTGCCAGCAGCCCCGGGACTACCATGTACAAAAACATTCAGTACTTC
TRBJ1-2	.	.	TRBV7-2	CASSPEGGRDYGYTF	TGTGCCAGCAGCCCTGAGGGGGGGCGCGACTATGGCTACACCTTC
TRBJ1-1	TRBD1	.	TRBV6-4	CASSDTDRGTEAFF	TGTGCCAGCAGTGATACGGACAGGGGGACTGAAGCTTTCTTT
TRBJ2-2	.	.	TRBV21-1	CASEYTTWTRLRWTGELFF	TGTGCCAGCGAATATACGACGTGGACTAGGCTGCGATGGACCGGGGAGCTGTTTTTT
TRBJ2-2	TRBD1	.	TRBV7-8	CASSGHRGANTGELFF	TGTGCCAGCAGCGGACACAGGGGAGCGAACACCGGGGAGCTGTTTTTT
TRBJ2-3	TRBD2	.	TRBV13	CASSLAPSGRTDTQYF	TGTGCCAGCAGCTTAGCCCCTAGCGGGAGAACAGATACGCAGTATTTT
TRBJ1-4	.	.	TRBV3-1/TRBV3-2	CASSHRGGEKLFF	TGTGCCAGCAGCCATAGGGGAGGCGAAAAACTGTTTTTT
TRBJ2-5	TRBD2	.	TRBV7-6	CASTSKPVGLTSGRTGETQYF	TGTGCCAGCACCTCAAAACCAGTGGGGCTGACTAGCGGGAGGACGGGGGAGACCCAGTACTTC
TRBJ2-5	.	.	TRBV5-4	CASSLAGAETQYF	TGTGCCAGCAGCTTGGCAGGGGCCGAGACCCAGTACTTC
TRBJ2-2	.	once	TRBV9	CASSRRTLGGTGELFF	TGTGCCAGCAGTCGTAGGACACTAGGGGGCACCGGGGAGCTGTTTTTT
TRBJ2-7	.	.	TRBV21-1	CASSPLHQTPPGLSYEQYF	TGTGCCAGCAGCCCCCTTCACCAAACTCCCCCGGGACTAAGCTACGAGCAGTACTTC
TRBJ1-1	.	.	TRBV7-3	CASSLKSGSEAFF	TGTGCCAGCAGCTTAAAGTCAGGGTCCGAAGCTTTCTTT
TRBJ2-4	.	.	TRBV29-1	CSGVGTELAKNIQYF	TGCAGCGGGGTCGGCACAGAGCTAGCCAAAAACATTCAGTACTTC
TRBJ2-3	.	.	TRBV7-2	CASSLSNRLDTQYF	TGTGCCAGCAGCTTGTCGAATCGGTTAGATACGCAGTATTTT
TRBJ1-1	TRBD1	.	TRBV6-5	CATLRQGSGTEAFF	TGTGCCACCCTCAGACAGGGGAGCGGAACTGAAGCTTTCTTT
TRBJ2-1	.	.	TRBV5-1	CASSAERGLGNEQFF	TGCGCCAGCAGCGCCGAAAGGGGTTTGGGCAATGAGCAGTTCTTC
TRBJ1-2	TRBD1	.	TRBV18	CASSPDRAVGYTF	TGTGCCAGCTCACCGGACAGGGCAGTCGGCTACACCTTC
TRBJ2-3	TRBD2	.	TRBV25-1	CASSDERGGSDTQYF	TGTGCCAGCAGTGACGAGCGGGGGGGATCAGATACGCAGTATTTT
TRBJ2-7	.	.	TRBV24-1	CATTQRGFTYEQYF	TGTGCCACCACCCAACGGGGGTTCACCTACGAGCAGTACTTC